This T cell receptor beta chain originates from a study of cytomegalovirus exposure and HLA in healthy donors. Study information: Earlier, 150 million to 200 million T cells were analyzed, and some 120 million unique TCR beta sequences were found among them. Of 300 to 500 genotyped donors, roughly 80% clustered with self-reported Caucasian donors.

Primers for the PCR totalled 60 Vbeta and 13 Jbeta. Here immunoSEQ multiplex PCR was the method, and the copy in TCRdb shows in-frame clones only, minus some. The sample carries tens of thousands of clones, roughly three quarters recorded once. Whole-study findings and limits: The authors later found TCR association rates varying by HLA locus, with DRB1 most and HLA-C fewest.

On this clone: Its antigen is unknown.

Specimen: PBMCs. The receptor was derived from a man aged 25-45 years in good health and CMV-seronegative.

CDR3 in DNA: TGTGCCTGGAGTGTACTTGTCTCTAACTATGGCTACACCTTC. Its translation: CAWSVLVSNYGYTF. The chain combines TRBV30 with TRBJ1-2; no clear D gene. V was shortened by 0 bases and J by 0 bases, with 8 bases between the two germline ends. The CDR3 has 14 amino acids. In germline, CDR1 is GTSNPN, CDR2 SVGIG (reference sequence).